The 25 T cell receptor beta chains below come from one sample, sequenced in a study of radiation and T cells in renal cell carcinoma. This sample's time point: blood 2 weeks post-SBRT. This sample's treatment: 15 Gy SBRT to primary tumor, nephrectomy 4 weeks later. TCRdb's copy holds only in-frame clones and misses some; the assay was immunoSEQ multiplex PCR. The data contain roughly 120,000 clones, 80% to 90% of them singletons. Sequencing was performed on blood, taken from a patient whose treatment included radiotherapy and nephrectomy. Source of these receptors: a woman aged 60-75 years with renal cell carcinoma.

This rearrangement joins TRBV5-4 to TRBJ1-3; 7 bases agree with TRBD1. The V and J ends lost 4 bases and 2 bases, in that order; junction bases with no gene match: 6. CDR1 and CDR2 (germline): SGHNT, YYREEE (reference sequence). The CDR3 extends over 15 amino acids. In DNA form, the CDR3 reads TGTGCCAGCAGCGCCGAGACAGGGACTGGAAACACCATATATTTT. Translated, it gives CASSAETGTGNTIYF.

The chain couples TRBV5-6 to TRBJ2-5, with unresolved D. The CDR3 length is 14 residues. Deletions cut 0 bases from V and 1 base from J, with 7 bases between. CDR1 is SGHDT, CDR2 YYEEEE, per germline. The DNA for the CDR3 is TGTGCCAGCAGCTTGGTGGACGGCCAAGAGACCCAGTACTTC. It translates to CASSLVDGQETQYF. Complete variable domain (other parts from reference TRBV5-6 and TRBJ2-5): DAGVTQSPTHLIKTRGQQVTLRCSPKSGHDTVSWYQQALGQGPQFIFQYYEEEERQRGNFPDRFSGHQFPNYSSELNVNALLLGDSALYLCASSLVDGQETQYFGPGTRLLVL.

This clone was found once. The gene calls are TRBV5-4 and TRBJ1-4; TRBD1 might be the D (5 bases). V lost 4 bases to trimming and J lost 7 bases, with 20 bases between them. The CDR3 runs to 16 residues. Germline values: CDR1 SGHNT, CDR2 YYREEE (reference sequence). Here the CDR3 reads CASSQDGGSRGEKLFF. Written as DNA, the CDR3 is TGTGCCAGCAGCCAAGATGGCGGGTCTAGGGGTGAAAAACTGTTTTTT.

This clone appeared a single time. The rearrangement uses TRBV6-5 and TRBJ1-2, with TRBD1 as a possible D gene (5 bases). CDR3 length: 14 amino acids. CDR1 is MNHEY, CDR2 SVGAGI, per germline. Trimming shortened V by 4 bases and J by 7 bases, and 16 bases separated the two germline ends. The CDR3 region is CASSLQDNRGGYTF. The CDR3 DNA reads TGTGCCAGCAGTTTACAGGACAATAGGGGTGGCTACACCTTC.

This clone was observed once. The chain joins TRBV5-1 to TRBJ1-1; TRBD1 matches 7 bases. V gave up 5 bases and J gave up 4 bases; unmatched junction bases: 5. The germline V gene has CDR1 SGHRS and CDR2 YFSETQ. This CDR3 region has 13 residues. The CDR3 DNA follows: TGCGCCAGCAGTACACAGGGGACCACTGAAGCTTTCTTT. It is translated as CASSTQGTTEAFF.

The genes are TRBV19 and TRBJ2-1; 7 bases fit TRBD2. CDR3 length: 14 residues. V was pared by 3 bases and J by 6 bases, with 5 bases of the junction left unmatched. Germline loops: CDR1 LNHDA, CDR2 SQIVND (reference sequence). The CDR3 coding sequence is TGTGCCAGTAGTATCGGAGTAGCGGGCAATGAGCAGTTCTTC. Protein sequence: CASSIGVAGNEQFF.

The chain is built from TRBV18 and TRBJ1-1, with TRBD1 identical over 9 bases. There are 16 residues in the CDR3. The V gene end was trimmed by 3 bases and the J gene end by 4 bases; junction bases not matched to a gene: 9. CDR1 is KGHSH and CDR2 is LQKENI in the germline V gene. CDR3 sequence reads: CASSPTGGARSTEAFF. CDR3 coding DNA: TGTGCCAGCTCACCGACAGGGGGGGCGCGGAGCACTGAAGCTTTCTTT.

CDR3 bases: TGTGCCAGCGGACGATCCTACGAGCAGTACTTC. Translation: CASGRSYEQYF. The V gene is TRBV28, the J gene TRBJ2-7; D is unclear. The length of the CDR3 is 11 residues. The germline V and J ends were trimmed by 8 bases and 1 base, with 6 bases remaining between them. In germline, CDR1 is MDHEN, CDR2 SYDVKM.

This clone was counted once. The rearrangement uses TRBV7-9 and TRBJ1-5, with 7 bases matching TRBD1. Germline V gene data show CDR1 as SEHNR and CDR2 as FQNEAQ (reference sequence). This CDR3 contains 17 residues. J was trimmed by 3 bases and V by 5 bases; bases with no gene match: 13. This CDR3 reads CASSDVQTGALNQPQHF. The CDR3 nucleotides are TGTGCCAGCAGCGACGTACAAACAGGGGCCCTCAATCAGCCCCAGCATTTT.

The V call is TRBV7-2, the J call TRBJ1-1; D is perhaps TRBD1 (6 bases). Trimming shortened V by 4 bases and J by 2 bases, and 11 bases separated the two germline ends. Germline V gene lookup returns CDR1 SGHTA and CDR2 FQGNSA. This CDR3 region has 14 residues. The CDR3 spells CASSSQDSNTEAFF. Here the CDR3 DNA reads TGTGCCAGCAGCTCACAGGACAGCAACACTGAAGCTTTCTTT.

In this sample, this clone turned up once. This chain uses TRBV5-6 with TRBJ2-7; D might be TRBD1 (5 bases). This CDR3 region has 14 residues. The germline V and J ends were trimmed by 5 bases and 0 bases, with 12 bases remaining between them. Germline CDR1 is SGHDT and CDR2 is YYEEEE. CDR3 nucleotides: TGTGCCAGCAGGGGCAGGGCTAGCTCCTACGAGCAGTACTTC. Amino acid sequence: CASRGRASSYEQYF.

A remark on this clone: At one end, the junction sequence differs from germline, possibly due to a read error. The rearrangement uses TRBV23-1 and TRBJ2-2; TRBD2 aligns across 13 bases. TRBV23-1 is annotated as an ORF whose role is uncertain. The CDR3 covers 17 residues. The CDR3 protein is CASSQGGLAGRDGELFF. DNA of the CDR3: TGTGCCAGCAGTCAAGGGGGACTAGCGGGGCGGGACGGGGAGCTGTTTTTT.

The chain is built from TRBV19 and TRBJ1-3, with D hard to call. Near its end, the DNA agrees better with TRBJ2-2, so the J call may be wrong. Per the germline V gene, CDR1 is LNHDA and CDR2 is SQIVND (reference sequence). The CDR3 runs to 12 residues. The CDR3 protein is CASRLTGGELFF. In nucleotides, the CDR3 is TGTGCCAGTAGGCTTACTGGCGGGGAGCTGTTTTTT.

The V call is TRBV6-1, the J call TRBJ1-1, with D possibly being TRBD1 (6 bases). V lost 9 bases, J lost 7 bases, and 12 bases lay in between. The CDR3 is made up of 11 amino acids. CDR1 and CDR2 from the germline V gene are MNHNS and SASEGT. The CDR3 bases are TGTGCCAGTAGGACAGTACGTGAAGCTTTCTTT. It is translated as CASRTVREAFF.

The CDR3 DNA reads as TGTGCCAGCAGCTTAGAGCAGGGGATTGGCTACACCTTC. It encodes CASSLEQGIGYTF. The V call is TRBV7-9, the J call TRBJ1-2; the D gene is possibly TRBD1 (6 bases). V was cut by 1 base and J by 7 bases, with 10 bases left in between. The CDR3 covers 13 residues. The germline V gene encodes CDR1 SEHNR and CDR2 FQNEAQ (reference sequence).

V is TRBV5-1 and J is TRBJ1-2, with D unresolved. Germline lookup yields CDR1 SGHRS and CDR2 YFSETQ. This CDR3 is built from 16 residues. Trimming cost V 0 bases and J 6 bases, with 18 bases left between them. The CDR3 is CASSLETDPLGDGYTF. CDR3 DNA: TGCGCCAGCAGCTTGGAGACGGACCCGCTTGGGGATGGCTACACCTTC.

J is TRBJ2-7 and V is TRBV6-1; possible D gene TRBD1, 5 bases. Per the germline V gene, CDR1 is MNHNS and CDR2 is SASEGT. V was shortened by 2 bases and J by 6 bases, with 14 bases between the two germline ends. The CDR3 runs to 14 residues. The CDR3 spells CASSESAGLSEQYF. For the CDR3, the DNA is TGTGCCAGCAGTGAATCGGCAGGGTTATCCGAGCAGTACTTC.

CDR3 sequence: CASSLGQNRANEQFF. The CDR3 DNA reads TGTGCCAGCAGCTTAGGACAAAACAGGGCAAATGAGCAGTTCTTC. The chain has TRBV11-3 and TRBJ2-1; D is perhaps TRBD1 (6 bases). Germline V CDR1 and CDR2: SGHNT, YENEEA. V lost 1 base and J lost 7, with 14 bases in between. This CDR3 has 15 residues.

This chain joins TRBV27 and TRBJ2-3, with 8 bases lining up with TRBD2. Losses at the gene ends were 0 bases for V and 5 bases for J; bases not matched to a gene: 1. The germline CDR1 and CDR2 sequences are MNHEY and SMNVEV (reference sequence). CDR3 length: 14 residues. CDR3 nucleotide sequence: TGTGCCAGCAGTTTATCGGCGGGAGGAGATACGCAGTATTTT. It yields the protein CASSLSAGGDTQYF.

V gene TRBV28 combines with J gene TRBJ1-4; no clear D. The ends were cut back, 5 bases at V and 6 bases at J, with 10 bases in the middle. There are 13 residues in the CDR3. Germline V gives CDR1 MDHEN, CDR2 SYDVKM. CDR3 coding DNA: TGTGCCAGCAGTCTCGACGCGTATGAAAAACTGTTTTTT. This encodes CASSLDAYEKLFF.

The chain links TRBV6-5 to TRBJ1-2, with a possible D match to TRBD1 (5 bases). Germline V lookup: CDR1 MNHEY, CDR2 SVGAGI. The V gene lost 2 bases and the J gene lost 2 bases, with 9 bases spanning the gap. The CDR3 runs 14 residues. The CDR3 is CASSYGTRNYGYTF. CDR3 in DNA: TGTGCCAGCAGTTACGGGACCAGAAACTATGGCTACACCTTC.

This chain links TRBV7-9 with TRBJ2-7, with D possibly TRBD2 on 5 matching bases. V was pared by 4 bases and J by 8 bases, with 21 bases between. The CDR3 runs 15 residues. Germline CDR1 reads SEHNR; CDR2 reads FQNEAQ (reference sequence). CDR3 sequence (DNA): TGTGCCAGCAGCTCCCGGGGTGCCAGACCCTTTAAGCAGTACTTC. Translation gives CASSSRGARPFKQYF.

This CDR3 reads CSALIQETQYF. DNA of the CDR3: TGCAGTGCACTGATCCAAGAGACCCAGTACTTC. The chain is built from TRBV20-1 and TRBJ2-5; D remains ambiguous. The germline V gene has CDR1 DFQATT and CDR2 SNEGSKA (reference sequence). The CDR3 is made up of 11 amino acids. V shed 6 bases and J shed 1 base, with 6 bases lying between them.

This clone was recorded only once. The chain uses TRBV11-2 and TRBJ1-2; a possible D gene is TRBD1 (6 bases). The CDR3 loop spans 16 amino acids. V was cut by 5 bases and J by 4 bases, with 20 bases left in between. The germline V gene has CDR1 SGHAT and CDR2 FQNNGV. CDR3 bases: TGTGCCAGCAGCCTGACCGGGACACCGGACCCCTATGGCTACACCTTC. It codes for CASSLTGTPDPYGYTF.

The chain employs TRBV7-3 and TRBJ2-7; D not resolved. Germline V gene data show CDR1 as SGHTA and CDR2 as FQGTGA. V was clipped by 0 bases and J by 0 bases, with 12 bases between them. The CDR3 loop spans 16 amino acids. The CDR3 spells CASSLTWQVGSYEQYF. The CDR3 bases are TGTGCCAGCAGCTTAACTTGGCAGGTCGGCTCCTACGAGCAGTACTTC.